This entry is about one T cell receptor (beta chain). Its antigen is not known. Germline CDR1 is DFQATT and CDR2 is SNEGSKA (reference sequence). This CDR3 comprises 11 residues. Trimming stripped 6 bases from V and 10 bases from J, with 10 bases between. Using immunoSEQ multiplex PCR, the repertoire was profiled, and TCRdb retains in-frame clones only, with some absent. Seen here are about 13,000 clones, roughly 80% observed once, and the top ten hold about 15%. This specimen belongs to a study of PD-1 blockade in classical Hodgkin lymphoma. Whole-study findings and limits: In CD4+ cells, TCR diversity went up significantly by C4D1, but in CD8+ cells it did not. Those starting nivolumab under 1 year post-ASCT were excluded.

Documented time point: cycle 4 day 1 (C4D1), after 5 to 7 weeks of nivolumab. After autologous stem cell transplantation all patients relapsed, and prior brentuximab vedotin exposure differed between cohorts. Best responses fell into complete response, partial response or progressive disease. The sequence was obtained from a human donor with classical Hodgkin lymphoma. The genes are TRBV20-1 and TRBJ1-6; possible D gene TRBD1, 6 bases. Sequencing was performed on peripheral blood mononuclear cells (PBMCs), taken before the fourth cycle of nivolumab. CDR3: CSAKGGSPLHF. CDR3 nucleotides: TGCAGTGCCAAGGGGGGATCACCCCTCCACTTT.